This TCR beta chain originates from a study of spatial heterogeneity in lung cancer (dated by TCRdb to between 2017 and 2020). For the wider study: Samples were obtained from approximately 76 patients with early-stage, untreated non-small cell lung cancer from the lung TRACERx cohort. Follow-up PBMC samples were sequenced whenever the samples were available, and the median time to follow-up was approximately 24 months after resection. Beta-chain transcripts were consistently detected in greater numbers than alpha-chain transcripts, which likely reflects a higher abundance of beta-chain transcripts. In the raw uncorrected reads, each unique combination of TCR and UMI appeared more than ten times on average. TCR alpha and beta repertoires were quantitatively compared across multiple tumor regions, matched nontumor lung and blood in non-small cell lung cancer. Nonsynonymous mutation counts, determined by whole-exome sequencing of tumor tissue, were related to TCR repertoire features. At surgery, both alpha and beta chains were TCR-sequenced in fewer than 250 tumor regions, about 64 matched nontumor lung samples and 56 PBMC samples.

This clonotype was counted ten times or more. Its antigen is not yet known. The input lacks base qualities; no much larger clone sits a single base away. The receptor library was made with 5' RACE. Sequencing was carried out with a NextSeq 500. To allow correction of PCR and sequencing errors, the TCR library protocol tagged every TCR cDNA molecule with a unique molecular identifier. The paper's data handling went like this. TCR identification, UMI-based error correction and CDR3 extraction were all carried out with Decombinator tools. Expanded TCRs were defined as those above a frequency of 2 per 1,000, corresponding to the top 1% of the tumor frequency distribution. Renyi diversity was computed with the R vegan package after each repertoire had been subsampled 100 times to 5,000 TCRs. CDR3 similarity networks were built from amino acid triplet string-kernel similarity, with CDR3s being connected when pairwise similarity was above 0.82. Clones were called with MiXCR by TCRdb after fastp trimmed the public reads at Q25, and only in-frame beta chains were retained. Each record represents a unique CDR3 protein, reported with the most common genes and DNA among its rows. These V and J calls are TCRdb output, not the study's own analysis. The sample table lists around 110,000 distinct CDR3 sequences, 9.5% to 15% of them with a count of one. Together, the top ten hold around 17% of the sample.

From the germline V gene (reference sequence), CDR1 is GTSNPN and CDR2 is SVGIG. The germline ends are 11 bases apart after V is trimmed by 4 bases and J by 1 base. The CDR3, cysteine through phenylalanine, is 14 amino acids long. Of the read, only the CDR3 DNA is kept; its 42 bases are in frame from base 1. Overall study outcomes, separate from this receptor: Confirming at a functional level the hypothesis that regional TCRs recognize regional mutations was considered to require additional single-cell paired TCR alpha and beta sequencing. Ubiquitous expanded tumor TCRs were found in blood more often at tumor resection than at routine follow-up. Comparisons of baseline and follow-up blood repertoires included only about 15 patients.

The time point label here, explained by the study, means: blood at routine non-recurrence follow-up after resection. TCR sequencing used whole RNA extracted from tumor and nontumor lung tissue, or from cryopreserved PBMC samples, without cell sorting. Only patients for whom sufficient RNA was available from at least two tumor regions were selected for TCR sequencing. The sequencing here drew on PBMCs, taken at follow-up. The clonotype comes from a male donor with early-stage non-small cell lung cancer. Recombination joined TRBV30 with TRBJ2-1; there is no confident call for the D gene. The sequence in DNA is TGTGCCTGGAAGGGTGTAAATTCCTACAATGAGCAGTTCTTC. This gives the protein CAWKGVNSYNEQFF.